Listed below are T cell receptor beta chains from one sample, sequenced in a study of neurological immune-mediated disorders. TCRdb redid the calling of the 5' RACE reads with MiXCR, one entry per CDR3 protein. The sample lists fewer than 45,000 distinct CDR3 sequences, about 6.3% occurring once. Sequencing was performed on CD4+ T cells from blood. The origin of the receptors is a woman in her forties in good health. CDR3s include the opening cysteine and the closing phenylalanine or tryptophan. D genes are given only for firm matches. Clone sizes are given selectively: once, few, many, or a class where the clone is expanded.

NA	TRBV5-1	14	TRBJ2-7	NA	TGCGCCAGCAGCTTTGAGGATAACTCCTACGAGCAGTACTTC	CASSFEDNSYEQYF
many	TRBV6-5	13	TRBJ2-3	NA	TGTGCCAGCAGCCGACAGGGCACAGATACGCAGTATTTT	CASSRQGTDTQYF
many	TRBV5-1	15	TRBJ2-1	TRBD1	TGCGCCAGCAGTCTCTTGGGGACAGGATTGGTGAAGCAGTTCTTC	CASSLLGTGLVKQFF
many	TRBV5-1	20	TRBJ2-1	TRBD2	TGCGCCAGCAGCTTGGCCGGGCAGGGGACTAGCGGGAGGGCCCACAATGAGCAGTTCTTC	CASSLAGQGTSGRAHNEQFF
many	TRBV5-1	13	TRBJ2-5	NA	TGCGCCAGCAGCCGTGGGCCCCAAGAGTCCCAGTACTTC	CASSRGPQESQYF
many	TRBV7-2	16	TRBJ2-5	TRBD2	TGTGCCAGCAGCCTATTTTCGGGACTAGGGGAAGAGACCCAGTACTTC	CASSLFSGLGEETQYF
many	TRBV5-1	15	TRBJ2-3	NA	TGCGCCAGCAGCTTGAATTGGGACCACACAGATACGCAGTATTTT	CASSLNWDHTDTQYF
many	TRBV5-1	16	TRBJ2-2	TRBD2	TGCGCCAGCAGCTTACCTAGCGGGTCCGGGCTCGGGGAGCTGTTTTTT	CASSLPSGSGLGELFF
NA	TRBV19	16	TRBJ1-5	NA	TGTGCCAGTAGTCCCCAGAATCGGGGGGAATTTCAGCCCCAGCATTTT	CASSPQNRGEFQPQHF
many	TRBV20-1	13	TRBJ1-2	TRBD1	TGCAGTGACCAAGACAGGGTCAACTATGGCTACACCTTC	CSDQDRVNYGYTF
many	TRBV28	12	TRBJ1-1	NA	TGTGCCAGCAGCGTCCTTTTGACTGAAGCTTTCTTT	CASSVLLTEAFF
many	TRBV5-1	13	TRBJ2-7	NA	TGCGCCAGCAGCTTGGCCGGGGGTTTCGAGCAGTACTTC	CASSLAGGFEQYF
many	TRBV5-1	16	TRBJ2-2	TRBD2	TGCGCCAGCAGCTCATTCCAAATAGCGGGGCACGGGGAGCTGTTTTTT	CASSSFQIAGHGELFF
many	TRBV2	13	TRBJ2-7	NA	TGTGCCAGCAACCGGAGACTTTCCTACGAGCAGTACTTC	CASNRRLSYEQYF
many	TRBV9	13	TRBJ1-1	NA	TGTGCCAGCAGCATATCAAGAGACACTGAAGCTTTCTTT	CASSISRDTEAFF
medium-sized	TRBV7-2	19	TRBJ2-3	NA	TGTGCCAGCAGCTTAGTCCGTACTCGGGGGGCCGGAATCGCAGATACGCAGTATTTT	CASSLVRTRGAGIADTQYF
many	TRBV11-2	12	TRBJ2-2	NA	TGTGCCAGCAGCTTACGTTACGGGGAGCTGTTTTTT	CASSLRYGELFF
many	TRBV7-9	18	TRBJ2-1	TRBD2	TGTGCCAGCAGCTTAGCGACTCGACTAGCGGACCTCTACAATGAGCAGTTCTTC	CASSLATRLADLYNEQFF
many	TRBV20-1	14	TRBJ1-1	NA	TGCAGTGCTAGAGATCACACTGGGAACACTGAAGCTTTCTTT	CSARDHTGNTEAFF
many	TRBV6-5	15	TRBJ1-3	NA	TGTGCCAGCAGTCTGACCGGGACGGGGGGAAACACCATATATTTT	CASSLTGTGGNTIYF
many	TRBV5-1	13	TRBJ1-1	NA	TGCGCCAGCAGCTTAGGGTTTGGCACTGAAGCTTTCTTT	CASSLGFGTEAFF
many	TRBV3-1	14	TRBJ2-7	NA	TGTGCCAGCAGCCTTCGGGCCACAGATTACGAGCAGTACTTC	CASSLRATDYEQYF
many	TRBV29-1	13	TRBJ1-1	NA	TGCAGCGTTGAAGAGGGGGCTGGCACTGAAGCTTTCTTT	CSVEEGAGTEAFF
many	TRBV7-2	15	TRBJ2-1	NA	TGTGCCAGCAGCGCGGGCAGGAGCTCCTACAATGAGCAGTTCTTC	CASSAGRSSYNEQFF
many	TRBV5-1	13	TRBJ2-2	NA	TGCGCCAGCAGCTCGACTAGTTCCGGGGAGCTGTTTTTT	CASSSTSSGELFF
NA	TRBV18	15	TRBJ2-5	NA	TGTGCCAGCTCACCACCCGAGGGGATACAAGAGACCCAGTACTTC	CASSPPEGIQETQYF
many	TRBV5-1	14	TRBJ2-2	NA	TGCGCCAGCAGGGGCGGCCCGAACACCGGGGAGCTGTTTTTT	CASRGGPNTGELFF
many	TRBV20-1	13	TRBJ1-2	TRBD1	TGCAGTGCTAGATGGGACAGGGGGCGAGGCTACACCTTC	CSARWDRGRGYTF
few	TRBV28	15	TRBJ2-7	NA	TGTGCCAGCAGTTTCTCCCCAGGGGATTCCTACGAGCAGTACTTC	CASSFSPGDSYEQYF
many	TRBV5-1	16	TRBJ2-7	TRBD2	TGCGCCAGCAGCTCCGGACTAGCGGCAAACTACTACGAGCAGTACTTC	CASSSGLAANYYEQYF
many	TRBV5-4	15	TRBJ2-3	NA	TGTGCCAGCAGCTTGGCGGGAACTAGCACAGATACGCAGTATTTT	CASSLAGTSTDTQYF
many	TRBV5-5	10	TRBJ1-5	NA	TGTGCCAGCAGCTTGGGCAGGCAGCATTTT	CASSLGRQHF
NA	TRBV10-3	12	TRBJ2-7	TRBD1	TGTGCCATCAGACTTACAGGGGACGAGCAGTACTTC	CAIRLTGDEQYF
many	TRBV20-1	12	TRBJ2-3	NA	TGCAGTGCTATTTCCCCCCCAGATACGCAGTATTTT	CSAISPPDTQYF